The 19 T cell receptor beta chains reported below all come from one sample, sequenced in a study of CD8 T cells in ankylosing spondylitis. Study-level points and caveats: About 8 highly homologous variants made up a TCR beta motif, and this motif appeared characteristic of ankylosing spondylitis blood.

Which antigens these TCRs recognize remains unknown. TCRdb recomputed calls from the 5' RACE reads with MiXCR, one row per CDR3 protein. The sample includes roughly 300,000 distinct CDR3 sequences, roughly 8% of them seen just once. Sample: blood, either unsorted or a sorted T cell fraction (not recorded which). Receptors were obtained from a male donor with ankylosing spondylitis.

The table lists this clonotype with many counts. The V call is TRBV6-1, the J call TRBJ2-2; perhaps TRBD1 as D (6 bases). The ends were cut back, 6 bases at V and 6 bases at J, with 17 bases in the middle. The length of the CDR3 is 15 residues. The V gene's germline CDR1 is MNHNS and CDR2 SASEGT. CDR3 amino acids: CASREQGGLAGELFF. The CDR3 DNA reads TGTGCCAGCAGGGAACAGGGTGGGTTGGCCGGGGAGCTGTTTTTT.

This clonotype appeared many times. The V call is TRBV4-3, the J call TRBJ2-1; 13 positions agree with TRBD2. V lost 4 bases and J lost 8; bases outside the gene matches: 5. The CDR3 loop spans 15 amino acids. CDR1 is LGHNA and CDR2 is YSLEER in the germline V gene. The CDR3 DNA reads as TGCGCCAGCAGCCCTAGGACTAGCGGGAGTCATGAGCAGTTCTTC. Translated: CASSPRTSGSHEQFF.

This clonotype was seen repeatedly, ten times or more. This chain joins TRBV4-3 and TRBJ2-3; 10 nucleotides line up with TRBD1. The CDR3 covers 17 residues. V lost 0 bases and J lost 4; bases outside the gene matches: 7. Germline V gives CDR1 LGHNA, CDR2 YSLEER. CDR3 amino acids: CASSQEGQGLFADTQYF. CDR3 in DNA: TGCGCCAGCAGCCAAGAGGGACAGGGGCTATTCGCAGATACGCAGTATTTT.

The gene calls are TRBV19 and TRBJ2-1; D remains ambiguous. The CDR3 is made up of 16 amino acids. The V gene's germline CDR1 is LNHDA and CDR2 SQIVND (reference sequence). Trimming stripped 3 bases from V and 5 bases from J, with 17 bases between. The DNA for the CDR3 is TGTGCCAGTAGTATCCGGCCGGACCCATTGAACAATGAGCAGTTCTTC. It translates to CASSIRPDPLNNEQFF.

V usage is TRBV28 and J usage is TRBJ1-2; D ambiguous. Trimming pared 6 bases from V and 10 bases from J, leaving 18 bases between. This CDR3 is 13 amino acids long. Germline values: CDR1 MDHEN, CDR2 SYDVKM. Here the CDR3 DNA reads TGTGCCAGCAGCCGACCCGACATGTTTTACTACACCTTC. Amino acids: CASSRPDMFYYTF.

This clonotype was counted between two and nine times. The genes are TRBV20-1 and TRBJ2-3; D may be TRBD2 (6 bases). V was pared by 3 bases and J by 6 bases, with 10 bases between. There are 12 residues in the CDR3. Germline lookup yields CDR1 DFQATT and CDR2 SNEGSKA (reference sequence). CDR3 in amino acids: CSASGRMDTQYF. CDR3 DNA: TGCAGTGCTAGCGGGAGAATGGATACGCAGTATTTT.

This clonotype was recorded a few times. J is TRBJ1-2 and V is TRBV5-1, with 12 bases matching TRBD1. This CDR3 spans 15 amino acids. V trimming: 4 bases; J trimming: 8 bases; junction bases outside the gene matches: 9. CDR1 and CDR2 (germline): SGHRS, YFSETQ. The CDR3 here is CASSPRDRGPVGYTF. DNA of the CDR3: TGCGCCAGCAGCCCACGGGACAGGGGGCCTGTGGGCTACACCTTC.

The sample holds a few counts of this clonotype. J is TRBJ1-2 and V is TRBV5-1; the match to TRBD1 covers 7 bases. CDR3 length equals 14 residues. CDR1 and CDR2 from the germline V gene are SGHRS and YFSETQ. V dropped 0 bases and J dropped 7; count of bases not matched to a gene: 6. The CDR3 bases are TGCGCCAGCAGCTTGGACGACAGGGCCGGTGGCTACACCTTC. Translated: CASSLDDRAGGYTF.

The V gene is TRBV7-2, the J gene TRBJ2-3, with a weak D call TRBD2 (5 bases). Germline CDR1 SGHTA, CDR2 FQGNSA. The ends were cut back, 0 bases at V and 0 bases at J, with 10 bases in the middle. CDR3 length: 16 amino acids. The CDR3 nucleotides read TGTGCCAGCAGCTTAGCGTGGACTCGGAGCACAGATACGCAGTATTTT. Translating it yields CASSLAWTRSTDTQYF.

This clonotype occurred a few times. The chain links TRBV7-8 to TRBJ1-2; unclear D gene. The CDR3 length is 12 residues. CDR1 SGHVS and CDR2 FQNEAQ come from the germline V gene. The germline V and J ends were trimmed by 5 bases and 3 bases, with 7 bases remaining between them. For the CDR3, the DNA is TGTGCCAGCAGCGGGGTCTACTATGGCTACACCTTC. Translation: CASSGVYYGYTF. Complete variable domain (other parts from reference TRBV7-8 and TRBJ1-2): GAGVSQSPRYKVAKRGQDVALRCDPISGHVSLFWYQQALGQGPEFLTYFQNEAQLDKSGLPSDRFFAERPEGSVSTLKIQRTQQEDSAVYLCASSGVYYGYTFGSGTRLTVV.

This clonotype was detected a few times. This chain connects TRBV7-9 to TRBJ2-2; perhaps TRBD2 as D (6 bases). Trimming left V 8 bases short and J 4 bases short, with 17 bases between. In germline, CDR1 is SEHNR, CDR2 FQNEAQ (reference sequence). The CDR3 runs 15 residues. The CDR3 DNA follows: TGTGCCAGCCCCATTGCCGGGAGAGTCACCGGGGAGCTGTTTTTT. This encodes CASPIAGRVTGELFF.

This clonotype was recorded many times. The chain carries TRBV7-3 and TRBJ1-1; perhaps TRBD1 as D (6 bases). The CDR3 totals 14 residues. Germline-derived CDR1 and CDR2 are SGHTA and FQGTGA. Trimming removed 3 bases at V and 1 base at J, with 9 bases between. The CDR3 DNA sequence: TGTGCCAGCAGCTTGGGACACTCGAACACTGAAGCTTTCTTT. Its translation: CASSLGHSNTEAFF. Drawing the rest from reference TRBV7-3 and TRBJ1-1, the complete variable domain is GAGVSQTPSNKVTEKGKYVELRCDPISGHTALYWYRQSLGQGPEFLIYFQGTGAADDSGLPNDRFFAVRPEGSVSTLKIQRTERGDSAVYLCASSLGHSNTEAFFGQGTRLTVV.

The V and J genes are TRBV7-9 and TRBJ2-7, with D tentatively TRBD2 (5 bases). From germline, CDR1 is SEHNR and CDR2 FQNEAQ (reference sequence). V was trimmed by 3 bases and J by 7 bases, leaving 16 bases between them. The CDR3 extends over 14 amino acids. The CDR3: CASSFNQAGVEQYF. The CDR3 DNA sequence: TGTGCCAGCAGCTTCAACCAGGCCGGGGTTGAGCAGTACTTC.

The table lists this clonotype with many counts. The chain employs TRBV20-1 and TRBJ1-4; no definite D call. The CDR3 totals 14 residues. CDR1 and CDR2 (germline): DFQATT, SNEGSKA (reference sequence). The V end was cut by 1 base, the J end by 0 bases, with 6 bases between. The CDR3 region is CSARVAATNEKLFF. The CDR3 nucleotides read TGCAGTGCTAGAGTTGCAGCAACTAATGAAAAACTGTTTTTT.

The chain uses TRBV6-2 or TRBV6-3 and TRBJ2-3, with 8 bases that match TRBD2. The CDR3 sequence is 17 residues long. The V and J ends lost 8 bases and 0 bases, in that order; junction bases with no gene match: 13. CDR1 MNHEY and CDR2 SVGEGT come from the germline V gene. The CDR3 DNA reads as TGTGCCAGCCACGACGGGAGGGATCCGTCTAGCACAGATACGCAGTATTTT. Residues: CASHDGRDPSSTDTQYF.

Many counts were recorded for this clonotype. Here the CDR3 DNA reads TGTGCCAGCAGACCCGGACAGATATACGAGCAGTACTTC. Protein: CASRPGQIYEQYF. The chain carries TRBV12-3 or TRBV12-4 and TRBJ2-7, with D possibly being TRBD1 (6 bases). V was shortened by 6 bases and J by 4 bases, with 13 bases between the two germline ends. There are 13 residues in the CDR3.

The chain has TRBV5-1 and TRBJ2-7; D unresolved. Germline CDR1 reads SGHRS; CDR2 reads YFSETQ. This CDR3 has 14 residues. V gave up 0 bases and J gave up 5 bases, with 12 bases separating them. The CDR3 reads CASSLEQGLDEQYF. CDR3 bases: TGCGCCAGCAGCTTGGAACAAGGCTTGGACGAGCAGTACTTC. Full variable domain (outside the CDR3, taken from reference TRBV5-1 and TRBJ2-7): KAGVTQTPRYLIKTRGQQVTLSCSPISGHRSVSWYQQTPGQGLQFLFEYFSETQRNKGNFPGRFSGRQFSNSRSEMNVSTLELGDSALYLCASSLEQGLDEQYFGPGTRLTVT.

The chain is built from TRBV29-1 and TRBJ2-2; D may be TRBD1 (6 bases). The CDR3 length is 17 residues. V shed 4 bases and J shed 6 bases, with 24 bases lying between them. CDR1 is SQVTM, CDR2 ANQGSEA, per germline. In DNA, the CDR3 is TGCAGCGTTGGCCCCACAGGGCTGGACGGTATCGCCGGGGAGCTGTTTTTT. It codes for CSVGPTGLDGIAGELFF.

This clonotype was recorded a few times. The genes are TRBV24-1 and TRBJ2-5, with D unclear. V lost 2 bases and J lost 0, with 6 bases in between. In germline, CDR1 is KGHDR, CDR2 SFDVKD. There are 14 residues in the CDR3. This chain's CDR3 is CATSDSPYQETQYF. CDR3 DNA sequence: TGTGCCACCAGTGATTCCCCGTACCAAGAGACCCAGTACTTC.